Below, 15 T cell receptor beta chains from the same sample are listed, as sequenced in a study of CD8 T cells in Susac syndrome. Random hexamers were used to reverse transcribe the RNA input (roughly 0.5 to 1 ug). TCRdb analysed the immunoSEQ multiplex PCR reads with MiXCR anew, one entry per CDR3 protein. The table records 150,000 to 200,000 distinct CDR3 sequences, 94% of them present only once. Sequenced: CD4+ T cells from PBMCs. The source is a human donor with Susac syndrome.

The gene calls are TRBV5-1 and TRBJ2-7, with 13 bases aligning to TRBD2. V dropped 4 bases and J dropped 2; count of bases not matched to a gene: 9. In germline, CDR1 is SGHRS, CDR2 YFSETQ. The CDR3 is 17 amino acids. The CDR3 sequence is CASSLSIGTSGAYEQYF. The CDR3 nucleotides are TGCGCCAGCAGCCTTTCTATCGGGACTAGCGGGGCCTACGAGCAGTACTTC.

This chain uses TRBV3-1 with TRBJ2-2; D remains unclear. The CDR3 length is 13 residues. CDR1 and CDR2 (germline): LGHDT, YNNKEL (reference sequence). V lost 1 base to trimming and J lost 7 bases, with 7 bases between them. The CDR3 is CASSQGALGELFF. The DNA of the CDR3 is TGTGCCAGCAGCCAAGGGGCCCTCGGGGAGCTGTTTTTT. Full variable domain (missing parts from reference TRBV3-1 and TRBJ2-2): DTAVSQTPKYLVTQMGNDKSIKCEQNLGHDTMYWYKQDSKKFLKIMFSYNNKELIINETVPNRFSPKSPDKAHLNLHINSLELGDSAVYFCASSQGALGELFFGEGSRLTVL.

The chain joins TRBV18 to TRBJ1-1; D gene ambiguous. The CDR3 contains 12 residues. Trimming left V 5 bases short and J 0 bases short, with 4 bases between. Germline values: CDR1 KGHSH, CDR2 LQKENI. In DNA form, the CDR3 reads TGTGCCAGCTCAGGGATGAACACTGAAGCTTTCTTT. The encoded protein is CASSGMNTEAFF.

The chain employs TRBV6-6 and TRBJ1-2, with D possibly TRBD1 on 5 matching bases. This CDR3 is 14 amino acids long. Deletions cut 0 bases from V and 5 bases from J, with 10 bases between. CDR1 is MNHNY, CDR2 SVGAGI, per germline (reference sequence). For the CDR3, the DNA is TGTGCCAGCAGTTACTCGAAAGGACAATATGGCTACACCTTC. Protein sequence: CASSYSKGQYGYTF.

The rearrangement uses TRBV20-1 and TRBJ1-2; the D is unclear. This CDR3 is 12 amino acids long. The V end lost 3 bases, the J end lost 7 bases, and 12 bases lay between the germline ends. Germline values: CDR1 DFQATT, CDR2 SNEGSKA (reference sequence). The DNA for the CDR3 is TGCAGTGCTAGCGAGGGAGGCGGTGGCTACACCTTC. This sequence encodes CSASEGGGGYTF.

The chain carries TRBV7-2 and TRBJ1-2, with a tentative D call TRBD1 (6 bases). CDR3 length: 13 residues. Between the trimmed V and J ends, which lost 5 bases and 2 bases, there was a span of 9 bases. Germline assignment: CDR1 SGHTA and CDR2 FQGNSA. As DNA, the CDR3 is TGTGCCAGCAGCCCCGGGACAAACTATGGCTACACCTTC. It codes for CASSPGTNYGYTF.

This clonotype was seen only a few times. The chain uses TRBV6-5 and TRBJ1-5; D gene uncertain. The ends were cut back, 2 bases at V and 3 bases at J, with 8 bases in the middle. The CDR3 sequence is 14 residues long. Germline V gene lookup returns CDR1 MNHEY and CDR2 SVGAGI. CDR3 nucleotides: TGTGCCAGCAGTTACGAGGGTCCCAATCAGCCCCAGCATTTT. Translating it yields CASSYEGPNQPQHF.

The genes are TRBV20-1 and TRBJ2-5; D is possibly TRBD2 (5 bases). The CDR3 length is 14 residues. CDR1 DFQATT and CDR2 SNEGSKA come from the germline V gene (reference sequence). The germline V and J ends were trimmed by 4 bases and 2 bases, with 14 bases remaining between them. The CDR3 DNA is TGCAGTGCTACACTCGGACTCGAACAAGAGACCCAGTACTTC. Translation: CSATLGLEQETQYF.

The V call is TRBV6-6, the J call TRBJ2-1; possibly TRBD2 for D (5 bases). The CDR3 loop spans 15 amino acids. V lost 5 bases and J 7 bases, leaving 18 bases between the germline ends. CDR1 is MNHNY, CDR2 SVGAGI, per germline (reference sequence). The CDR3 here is CASSRPGGAVNEQFF. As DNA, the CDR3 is TGTGCCAGCAGTCGCCCTGGAGGAGCGGTAAATGAGCAGTTCTTC.

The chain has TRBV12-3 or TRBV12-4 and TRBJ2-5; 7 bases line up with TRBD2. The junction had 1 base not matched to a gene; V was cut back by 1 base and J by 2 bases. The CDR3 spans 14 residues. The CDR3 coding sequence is TGTGCCAGCAGTTTAGGGGGACTACAAGAGACCCAGTACTTC. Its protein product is CASSLGGLQETQYF.

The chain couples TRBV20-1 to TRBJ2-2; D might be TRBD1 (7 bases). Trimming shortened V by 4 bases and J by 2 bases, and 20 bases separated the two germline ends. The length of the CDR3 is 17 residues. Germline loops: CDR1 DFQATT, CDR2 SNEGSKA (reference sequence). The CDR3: CSATAQGGHHNTGELFF. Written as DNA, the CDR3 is TGCAGTGCTACCGCGCAGGGGGGCCACCATAACACCGGGGAGCTGTTTTTT.

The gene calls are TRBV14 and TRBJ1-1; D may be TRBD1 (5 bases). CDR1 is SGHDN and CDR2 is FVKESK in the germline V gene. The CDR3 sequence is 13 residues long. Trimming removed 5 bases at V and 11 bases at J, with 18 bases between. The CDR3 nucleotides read TGTGCCAGCAGCGTAAATCGAAGGGGTGCGGCTTTCTTT. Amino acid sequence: CASSVNRRGAAFF.

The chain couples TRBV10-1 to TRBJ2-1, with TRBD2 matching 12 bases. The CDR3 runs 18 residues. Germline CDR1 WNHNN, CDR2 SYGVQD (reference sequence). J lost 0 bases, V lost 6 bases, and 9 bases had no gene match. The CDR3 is CASSPGLAGDSSYNEQFF. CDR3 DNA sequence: TGCGCCAGCAGCCCGGGACTAGCGGGCGATAGCTCCTACAATGAGCAGTTCTTC.

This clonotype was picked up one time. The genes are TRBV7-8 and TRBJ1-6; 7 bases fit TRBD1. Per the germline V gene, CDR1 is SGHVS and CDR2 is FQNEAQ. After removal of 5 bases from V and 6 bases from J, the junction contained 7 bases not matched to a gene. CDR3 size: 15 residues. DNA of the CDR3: TGTGCCAGCAGCGTACAGGGGCAGGGTAATTCACCCCTCCACTTT. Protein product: CASSVQGQGNSPLHF. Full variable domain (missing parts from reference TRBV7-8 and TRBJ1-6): GAGVSQSPRYKVAKRGQDVALRCDPISGHVSLFWYQQALGQGPEFLTYFQNEAQLDKSGLPSDRFFAERPEGSVSTLKIQRTQQEDSAVYLCASSVQGQGNSPLHFGNGTRLTVT.

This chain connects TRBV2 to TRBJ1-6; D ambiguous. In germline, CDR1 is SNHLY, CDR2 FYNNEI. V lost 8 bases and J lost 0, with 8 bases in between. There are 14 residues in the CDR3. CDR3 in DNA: TGTGCCAGCGGGGAGAGCTCCTATAATTCACCCCTCCACTTT. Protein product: CASGESSYNSPLHF. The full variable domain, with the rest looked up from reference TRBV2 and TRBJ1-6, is EPEVTQTPSHQVTQMGQEVILRCVPISNHLYFYWYRQILGQKVEFLVSFYNNEISEKSEIFDDQFSVERPDGSNFTLKIRSTKLEDSAMYFCASGESSYNSPLHFGNGTRLTVT.